Presented here are 9 T cell receptor beta chains from one specimen sequenced in a study of blood T cell repertoires in COVID-19 (TCRdb year 2020). Receptor amplification or capture employed the immunoSEQ multiplex PCR assay. What TCRdb holds here is the immuneACCESS table cut down to in-frame rearrangements. Part of the clones is not present; checked against another copy, under half of the missing clones reflect an unresolved V gene, and the others are unexplained. Here the sample has 140,000 or so clones; around 90% occur a single time. Around 1.5% of the sample is taken by the ten largest. The sample consisted of peripheral blood. The receptors come from a human donor in a cohort sampled during active COVID-19.

The gene calls are TRBV3-1 (or the pseudogene TRBV3-2) and TRBJ2-5; D unresolved. This CDR3 has 15 residues. Germline V gives CDR1 LGHDT, CDR2 YNNKEL (reference sequence). V was shortened by 0 bases and J by 4 bases, with 12 bases between the two germline ends. The CDR3 DNA follows: TGTGCCAGCAGCCAAGATGCCTTTTCGGGAGAGACCCAGTACTTC. It specifies CASSQDAFSGETQYF.

The chain couples TRBV6-4 to TRBJ2-2; 9 bases fit TRBD2. The CDR3 covers 14 residues. Germline assignment: CDR1 MRHNA and CDR2 SNTAGT. V shed 3 bases and J 5 bases; nucleotides not matched to a gene: 1. The CDR3 protein is CASSESGGTGELFF. The CDR3 region has the DNA TGTGCCAGCAGTGAGAGCGGGGGGACCGGGGAGCTGTTTTTT.

This CDR3 is CASSPRASGGAYNEQFF. The CDR3 coding sequence is TGTGCCAGCAGCCCCCGGGCTAGCGGGGGGGCCTACAATGAGCAGTTCTTC. The chain links TRBV7-9 to TRBJ2-1; 12 nucleotides agree with TRBD2. V lost 5 bases and J lost 2; bases outside the gene matches: 7. The CDR3 length is 17 residues. The germline gives CDR1 SEHNR, CDR2 FQNEAQ (reference sequence).

This rearrangement joins TRBV6-5 to TRBJ2-3, with 7 bases that match TRBD1. J lost 5 bases, V lost 2 bases, and 4 bases had no gene match. The germline V gene encodes CDR1 MNHEY and CDR2 SVGAGI. This CDR3 region has 14 residues. CDR3 sequence (DNA): TGTGCCAGCAGTTACGGACAGGAACTAGATACGCAGTATTTT. As protein: CASSYGQELDTQYF.

This clone was recorded only once. This chain connects TRBV27 to TRBJ2-1; the D gene is possibly TRBD2 (5 bases). The CDR3 runs to 14 residues. Germline V lookup: CDR1 MNHEY, CDR2 SMNVEV (reference sequence). The V gene lost 6 bases and the J gene lost 0 bases, with 9 bases spanning the gap. DNA for the CDR3: TGTGCCAGCAGCCAAGAGGGCTCCTACAATGAGCAGTTCTTC. It codes for CASSQEGSYNEQFF.

This clone was detected only once. V usage is TRBV19 and J usage is TRBJ1-4; D ambiguous. CDR1 and CDR2 from the germline V gene are LNHDA and SQIVND (reference sequence). The CDR3 has 17 residues. With 1 base removed from V and 4 bases from J, the gap between germline ends came to 16 bases. The CDR3 loop is CASSIVRGGRNNEKLFF. The DNA for the CDR3 is TGTGCCAGTAGTATAGTCCGGGGTGGCAGGAATAATGAAAAACTGTTTTTT.

This clone was picked up one time. V and J are TRBV12-3 or TRBV12-4 and TRBJ1-1; TRBD1 is a possible D gene (5 bases). CDR3 size: 13 residues. The V and J ends lost 3 bases and 4 bases respectively, with 9 bases between them. The CDR3 nucleotides are TGTGCCAGCAGTTTGGCAGGGCCCACTGAAGCTTTCTTT. Its translation is CASSLAGPTEAFF.

This rearrangement joins TRBV5-8 to TRBJ2-3; D uncertain. There are 14 residues in the CDR3. The ends were cut back, 1 base at V and 2 bases at J, with 8 bases in the middle. Germline V lookup: CDR1 SGHTS, CDR2 YDEGEE. The CDR3 DNA reads TGTGCCAGCAGCTTGTTGGCTTACACAGATACGCAGTATTTT. Amino acid sequence: CASSLLAYTDTQYF.

V gene TRBV6-5 combines with J gene TRBJ2-1; 9 positions match TRBD1. Germline V gene lookup returns CDR1 MNHEY and CDR2 SVGAGI. This CDR3 region has 13 residues. V trimming: 6 bases; J trimming: 8 bases; junction bases outside the gene matches: 5. The CDR3 is CASSLTGGHEQFF. The DNA for the CDR3 is TGTGCCAGCAGCCTGACAGGGGGTCATGAGCAGTTCTTC.